This TCR beta chain was recorded in a study of PD-1 blockade in classical Hodgkin lymphoma. Overall study results and limits: Those achieving complete response showed baseline diversity like newly diagnosed patients.

With no exception, relapse followed autologous stem cell transplantation in all patients, and brentuximab vedotin exposure varied. When best responses were assessed, they were complete response, partial response or progressive disease. CDR3 size: 14 residues. V was trimmed by 0 bases and J by 5 bases, leaving 10 bases between them. The germline V gene encodes CDR1 LGHNA and CDR2 YSLEER. Details on this clone: Its antigen is not known.

The data were produced by immunoSEQ multiplex PCR, yet TCRdb's version contains in-frame clones alone and is incomplete. The table shows 20,000 to 25,000 clones, with under 70% occurring only once. Sequenced material: peripheral blood mononuclear cells (PBMCs), taken at baseline. V is TRBV4-3 and J is TRBJ2-5; D is unclear. This TCR derives from a human donor with classical Hodgkin lymphoma. The CDR3 is CASSQEVSGETQYF. The CDR3, as DNA: TGCGCCAGCAGCCAAGAGGTAAGTGGGGAGACCCAGTACTTC.